This T cell receptor (beta chain) originates from a study of blood T cell repertoires in COVID-19 (TCRdb year 2020). Describing the broader study: Collaborator samples came from the United States, Italy and Spain and covered acute and convalescent phases of COVID-19. A de-identified subject ID, COVID-19 status, age in years and sex were almost always included in the sample metadata. The material from the prospective study consisted of cDNA or gDNA derived from T cells, B-cell-depleted T cells, or PBMCs. Deeply sampled blood TCRbeta repertoires from subjects exposed to, actively infected with, or recovered from COVID-19 were included in the dataset. Samples came from the ongoing ImmuneRACE study (first 160 participants) plus 1,254 subjects from 6 global collaborators. The repertoires were released in a freely available public database intended as a resource for research on the immune response to SARS-CoV-2. Where HLA class I and class II types were available, the types were taken from metadata supplied by the sample provider, not from assay-based typing. The investigation overall reported the following: The amount of clinical and demographic metadata varied by source and participant and was provided uncurated.

TCRbeta CDR3 regions were amplified from genomic DNA using the immunoSEQ Assay, a bias-controlled multiplex PCR. As for the original processing: The number of nucleated cells in each sample was estimated by amplification of reference gene primers within the assay. To quantify the absolute abundance of each unique TCRbeta CDR3 rearrangement, sequence reads were collapsed and filtered. Productive Simpson clonality was computed per sample as the square root of Simpson's diversity index over productive rearrangements. This immuneACCESS table, as held by TCRdb, lists in-frame sequences with V and J called but not all clones. Of the missing ones, under half trace to an unresolved V gene in checked studies; the others have no known cause. V and J calls and clone size are copied from that table; D and trimming were computed from the DNA. Here the sample has 150,000 or so clones; 79% occur a single time. More than 6.5% of the sample is in the top ten clones.

In Seattle, one collaborating source enrolled patients while the infection was active and tracked those patients longitudinally over the course of disease. Each collaborating institution followed its own protocols to collect whole blood in K2EDTA tubes. For TCRbeta analysis, collaborator samples were shipped as frozen whole blood, as isolated PBMCs, or as DNA extracted from either sample type. The germline V gene gives CDR1 as SGHVS and CDR2 as FQNEAQ. V is cut back by 5 bases and J by 4 bases, with 8 bases in the junction unmatched. The CDR3 numbers 15 residues from cysteine through phenylalanine. CDR3 DNA only is kept here, 45 bases in frame from base 1. On this clone: This clone's antigen is unknown. No qualities accompany the bases; no much larger clone lies one base away.

The chain uses TRBV7-8 and TRBJ2-1; 7 central bases correspond to TRBD2. The clonotype originates from a woman aged 55-69 years with COVID-19, enrolled during active disease. Specimen: peripheral blood. The DNA is as follows: TGTGCCAGCAGCCTCTCGTGGGGGGGGTACAATGAGCAGTTCTTC. Its coded protein is CASSLSWGGYNEQFF.